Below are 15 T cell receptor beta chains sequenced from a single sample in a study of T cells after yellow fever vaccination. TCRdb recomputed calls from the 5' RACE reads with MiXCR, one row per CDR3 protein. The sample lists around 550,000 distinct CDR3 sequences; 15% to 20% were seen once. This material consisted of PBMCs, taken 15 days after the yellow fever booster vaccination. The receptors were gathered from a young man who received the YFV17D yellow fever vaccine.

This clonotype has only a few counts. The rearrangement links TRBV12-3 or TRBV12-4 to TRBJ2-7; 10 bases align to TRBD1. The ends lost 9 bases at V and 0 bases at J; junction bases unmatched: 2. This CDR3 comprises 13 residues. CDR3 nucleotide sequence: TGTGCCAGTGGGACAGGGGACTCCTACGAGCAGTACTTC. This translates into CASGTGDSYEQYF.

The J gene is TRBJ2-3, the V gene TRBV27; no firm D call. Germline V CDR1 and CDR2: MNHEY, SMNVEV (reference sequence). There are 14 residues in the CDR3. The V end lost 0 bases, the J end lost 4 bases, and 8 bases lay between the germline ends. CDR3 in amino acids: CASSLSSVADTQYF. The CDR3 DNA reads TGTGCCAGCAGTTTATCTAGTGTGGCAGATACGCAGTATTTT.

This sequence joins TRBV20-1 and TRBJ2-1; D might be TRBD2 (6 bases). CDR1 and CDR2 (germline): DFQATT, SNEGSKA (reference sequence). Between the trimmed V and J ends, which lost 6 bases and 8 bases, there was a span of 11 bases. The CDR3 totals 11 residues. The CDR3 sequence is CSARRADEQFF. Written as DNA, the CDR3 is TGCAGTGCCCGGAGGGCGGATGAGCAGTTCTTC.

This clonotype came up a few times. CDR3 in amino acids: CASSQGGQGNYEQYF. The CDR3, as DNA: TGCGCCAGCAGCCAAGGTGGACAGGGAAACTACGAGCAGTACTTC. The chain combines TRBV4-3 with TRBJ2-7; TRBD1 matches 8 bases. CDR3 length equals 15 residues. V shed 1 base, J shed 3 bases, and the junction held 5 bases outside the gene matches. Germline V CDR1 and CDR2: LGHNA, YSLEER.

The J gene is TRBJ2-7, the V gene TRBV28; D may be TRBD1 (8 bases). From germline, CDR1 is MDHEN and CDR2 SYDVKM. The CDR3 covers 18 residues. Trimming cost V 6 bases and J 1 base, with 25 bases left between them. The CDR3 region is CASSLGMGTGGGSYEQYF. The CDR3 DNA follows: TGTGCCAGCAGCTTGGGAATGGGTACAGGGGGGGGTTCCTACGAGCAGTACTTC.

CDR3 coding DNA: TGTGCCAGCAGCCGGGACAGGGTGGGGAATGAGCAGTTCTTC. It translates to CASSRDRVGNEQFF. The V call is TRBV11-2, the J call TRBJ2-1; 9 bases agree with TRBD1. The CDR3 has 14 residues. Germline CDR1 is SGHAT and CDR2 is FQNNGV. V lost 5 bases to trimming and J lost 7 bases; unmatched junction nucleotides: 6. Using reference TRBV11-2 and TRBJ2-1 for the parts outside the CDR3, the full variable domain is EAGVAQSPRYKIIEKRQSVAFWCNPISGHATLYWYQQILGQGPKLLIQFQNNGVVDDSQLPKDRFSAERLKGVDSTLKIQPAKLEDSAVYLCASSRDRVGNEQFFGPGTRLTVL.

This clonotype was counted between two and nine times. CDR3 coding DNA: TGTGCCAGCCGACCGCCGGCGGGTGAGCAGTTCTTC. Its translation: CASRPPAGEQFF. The V call is TRBV12-3 or TRBV12-4, the J call TRBJ2-1; D may be TRBD2 (5 bases). This CDR3 has 12 residues. V was shortened by 8 bases and J by 9 bases, with 14 bases between the two germline ends.

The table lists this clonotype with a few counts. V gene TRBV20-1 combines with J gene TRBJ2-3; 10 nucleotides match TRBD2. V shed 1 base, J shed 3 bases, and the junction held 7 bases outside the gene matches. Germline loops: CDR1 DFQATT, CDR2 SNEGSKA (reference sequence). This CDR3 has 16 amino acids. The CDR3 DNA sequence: TGCAGTGCTAGAGCCCGGACTAGCGGTTCTACAGATACGCAGTATTTT. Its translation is CSARARTSGSTDTQYF.

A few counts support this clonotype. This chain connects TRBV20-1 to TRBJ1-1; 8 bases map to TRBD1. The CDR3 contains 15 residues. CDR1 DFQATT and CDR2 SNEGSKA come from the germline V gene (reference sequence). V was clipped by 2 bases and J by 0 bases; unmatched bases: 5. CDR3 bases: TGCAGTGCTAGACCCAGGGGGCGCGTGAACACTGAAGCTTTCTTT. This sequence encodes CSARPRGRVNTEAFF.

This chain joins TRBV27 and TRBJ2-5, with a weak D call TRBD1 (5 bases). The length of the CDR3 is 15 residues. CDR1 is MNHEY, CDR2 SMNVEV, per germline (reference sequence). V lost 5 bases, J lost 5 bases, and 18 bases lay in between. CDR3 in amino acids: CASSGSGPGWETQYF. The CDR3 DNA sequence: TGTGCCAGCAGTGGTTCAGGGCCGGGTTGGGAGACCCAGTACTTC.

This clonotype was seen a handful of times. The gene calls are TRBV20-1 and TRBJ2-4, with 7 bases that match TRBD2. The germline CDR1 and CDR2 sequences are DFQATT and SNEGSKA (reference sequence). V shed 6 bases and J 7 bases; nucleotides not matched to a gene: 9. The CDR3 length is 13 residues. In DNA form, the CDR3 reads TGCAGTGCCAAACGGGACTATATGAACATTCAGTACTTC. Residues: CSAKRDYMNIQYF.

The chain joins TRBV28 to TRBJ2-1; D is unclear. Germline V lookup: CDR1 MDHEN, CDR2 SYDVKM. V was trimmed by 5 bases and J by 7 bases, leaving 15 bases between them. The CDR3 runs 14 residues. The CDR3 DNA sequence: TGTGCCAGCAGTGTCGGCTACCCGGCGAATGAGCAGTTCTTC. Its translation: CASSVGYPANEQFF.

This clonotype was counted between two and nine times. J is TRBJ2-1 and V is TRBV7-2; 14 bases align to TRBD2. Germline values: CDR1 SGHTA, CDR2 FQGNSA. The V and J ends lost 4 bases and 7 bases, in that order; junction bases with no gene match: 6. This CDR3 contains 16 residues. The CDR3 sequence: CASSWGTSGSLNEQFF. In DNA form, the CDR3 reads TGTGCCAGCAGCTGGGGGACTAGCGGGAGTCTTAATGAGCAGTTCTTC.

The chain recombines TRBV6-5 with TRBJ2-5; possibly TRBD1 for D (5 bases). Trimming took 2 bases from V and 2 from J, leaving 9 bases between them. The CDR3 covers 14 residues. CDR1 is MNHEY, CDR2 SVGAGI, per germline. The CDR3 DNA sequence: TGTGCCAGCAGTTACCGGACAAGGCAAGAGACCCAGTACTTC. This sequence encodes CASSYRTRQETQYF.

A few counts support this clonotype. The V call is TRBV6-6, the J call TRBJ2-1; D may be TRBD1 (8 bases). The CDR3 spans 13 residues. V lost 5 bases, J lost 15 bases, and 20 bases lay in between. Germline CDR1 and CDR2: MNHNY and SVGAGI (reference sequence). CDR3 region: CASSRMGGDRRFF. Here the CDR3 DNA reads TGTGCCAGCAGTCGTATGGGAGGGGACAGGCGGTTCTTC.